The sequence of this T cell receptor beta chain was determined in a study of T cell changes during pregnancy in multiple sclerosis. The table came from immunoSEQ multiplex PCR; TCRdb's copy has only in-frame clones and leaves some out. The sample holds tens of thousands of clones, 80% to 95% seen once. Germline assignment: CDR1 MNHEY and CDR2 SMNVEV (reference sequence). The V end was cut by 1 base, the J end by 0 bases, with 15 bases between. The CDR3 has 17 residues. This receptor was identified in a female donor with multiple sclerosis, enrolled in a pregnancy study. The sample in question was peripheral blood, obtained in the first trimester of pregnancy. This chain joins TRBV27 and TRBJ1-1, with unresolved D. CDR3 region: CASSLYPRENVNTEAFF. The CDR3 nucleotides read TGTGCCAGCAGTTTATACCCACGGGAAAACGTGAACACTGAAGCTTTCTTT.